A selection of T cell receptor beta chains follows, all from one sample in a study of blood T cells in healthy people across ages. TCRdb analysed the 5' RACE reads with MiXCR anew, one entry per CDR3 protein. The repertoire holds about 800,000 distinct CDR3 sequences, with 25% as singletons. These data also formed part of another study, on T cells of mothers and their children.

Source material: blood. Receptor source: a boy between 10 and 17 years old in good health. Both conserved end residues are trimmed from each CDR3.

J: TRBJ2-3; V: TRBV18; CDR3: ASSPNGPPDTQY
J: .; V: TRBV20-1; CDR3: SAGPGTIYEQY
J: TRBJ2-1; V: TRBV7-7; CDR3: ASSLTDSPYNEQF
J: TRBJ1-1; V: TRBV3-1; CDR3: ASSLDEGTDTEAF
J: TRBJ2-1; V: TRBV28; CDR3: ASRDLQGSYNEQF
J: TRBJ2-5; V: TRBV7-9; CDR3: ASSFTSAQETQY
J: TRBJ2-1; V: TRBV20-1; CDR3: SARDMERAPYNEQF
J: .; V: TRBV27; CDR3: ASSPSSTGLHEQY
J: TRBJ2-1; V: TRBV9; CDR3: ASRTGLSSNEQF
J: TRBJ1-1; V: TRBV6-5; CDR3: ASLASGMNTEAF
J: TRBJ1-2; V: TRBV12-3/TRBV12-4; CDR3: ASSIRRAAYGYT
J: TRBJ2-5; V: TRBV28; CDR3: ASSWAGEETQY
J: TRBJ2-3; V: TRBV29-1; CDR3: SVDPAGGDTQY
J: TRBJ2-6; V: TRBV7-9; CDR3: ATDSQNSGANVLT
J: TRBJ1-1; V: TRBV6-5; CDR3: ASSYGQNTEAF
J: TRBJ1-5; V: TRBV20-1; CDR3: SARSSTDGNQPQH
J: TRBJ2-7; V: TRBV29-1; CDR3: SVESLSGGGNYEQY
J: TRBJ2-5; V: TRBV29-1; CDR3: SVGKEGRETQY
J: TRBJ2-1; V: TRBV25-1; CDR3: ASSDEGALSDEQF
J: TRBJ2-2; V: TRBV7-2; CDR3: ASSSPGLAARELF
J: TRBJ2-2; V: TRBV21-1; CDR3: ASSKVAGGPVSGELF
J: TRBJ1-4; V: TRBV28; CDR3: ASRYSSATNEKLF
J: TRBJ2-2; V: TRBV12-5; CDR3: AREGSANTGELF
J: TRBJ2-5; V: TRBV6-6; CDR3: ASTAELETQY
J: TRBJ2-3; V: TRBV9; CDR3: ASSVGTAWGTGGDTQY
J: TRBJ1-2; V: TRBV29-1; CDR3: SGSDSSYGYT
J: TRBJ2-3; V: TRBV7-2; CDR3: ASSPDRLTQY
J: TRBJ2-1; V: TRBV20-1; CDR3: SAFGTAYNEQF
J: TRBJ2-5; V: TRBV6-5; CDR3: ASSYERVSVRTQY
J: TRBJ2-3; V: TRBV5-1; CDR3: ASSTGTGDTDTQY
J: TRBJ2-5; V: TRBV20-1; CDR3: SAFLSAREGETQY
J: TRBJ2-7; V: TRBV6-2/TRBV6-3; CDR3: ASSTSGNSYEQY
J: TRBJ2-5; V: TRBV3-1; CDR3: ASSRDRETQY
J: TRBJ2-5; V: TRBV28; CDR3: ASSSLGLAEETQY
J: TRBJ2-7; V: TRBV4-2; CDR3: ASSQGGRSSSYEQY
J: TRBJ1-1; V: TRBV28; CDR3: ASSFWEEAF
J: .; V: TRBV19; CDR3: ASSMGGPNYEQF
J: .; V: TRBV28; CDR3: ASSTGTAGREQY
J: TRBJ1-1; V: TRBV11-2; CDR3: ASSPKEVNTEAF
J: TRBJ2-5; V: TRBV7-8; CDR3: ASSITTGQETQY
J: TRBJ2-7; V: TRBV10-3; CDR3: AISESRGTGQGEQY
J: TRBJ1-5; V: TRBV28; CDR3: ASSRDRTDDSNQPQH
J: TRBJ2-5; V: TRBV29-1; CDR3: SVEVGGRETQY
J: TRBJ2-5; V: TRBV12-3/TRBV12-4; CDR3: ASSPGLAGGYETQY